This T cell receptor (beta chain) was sequenced in a study of cytomegalovirus exposure and HLA in healthy donors. PCR employed 60 Vbeta and 13 Jbeta primers. Clones were sequenced by immunoSEQ multiplex PCR, and TCRdb holds only the in-frame ones, with some missing. The sample consists of around 150,000 clones, about four fifths of them appearing once. In germline, CDR1 is SNHLY, CDR2 FYNNEI. This CDR3 has 19 amino acids. The V segment lost 8 bases and the J segment 1 base; nucleotides outside the gene matches: 18. Sequences were obtained from PBMCs. V is TRBV2 and J is TRBJ1-2; 11 nucleotides align to TRBD1. This TCR was recovered from a man aged 45 to 65 in good health and CMV-seropositive. For the CDR3, the DNA is TGTGCCAGCTGGTCGCGTGGCTTGGGACAGGGGGGACTTAACTATGGCTACACCTTC. Protein: CASWSRGLGQGGLNYGYTF.